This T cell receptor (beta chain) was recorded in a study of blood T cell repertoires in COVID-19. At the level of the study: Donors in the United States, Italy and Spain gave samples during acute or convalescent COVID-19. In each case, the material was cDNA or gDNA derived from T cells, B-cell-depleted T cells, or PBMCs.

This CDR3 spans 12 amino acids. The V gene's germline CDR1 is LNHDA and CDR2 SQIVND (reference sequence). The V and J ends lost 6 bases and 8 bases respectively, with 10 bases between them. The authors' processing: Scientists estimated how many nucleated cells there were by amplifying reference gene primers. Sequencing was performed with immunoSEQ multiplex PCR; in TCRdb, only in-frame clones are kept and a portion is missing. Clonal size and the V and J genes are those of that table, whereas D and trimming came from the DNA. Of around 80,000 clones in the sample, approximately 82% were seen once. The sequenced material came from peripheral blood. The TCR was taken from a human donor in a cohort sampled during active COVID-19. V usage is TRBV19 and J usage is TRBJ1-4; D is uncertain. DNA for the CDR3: TGTGCCAGTAGACTACACGGAGAAAAACTGTTTTTT. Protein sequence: CASRLHGEKLFF.